A single sample is the source of the 10 T cell receptor beta chains below, sequenced in a study of patients and donors after allogeneic stem cell transplantation. Via MiXCR, TCRdb re-called the RT-PCR reads, giving one row per CDR3 protein. Here the sample spans over 130,000 distinct CDR3 sequences, roughly two fifths being singletons. Sequencing was carried out using blood, either unsorted or a sorted T cell fraction (not recorded which). These receptors were obtained from a human donor who was either an allogeneic HSCT recipient or a stem cell or donor lymphocyte infusion donor (not recorded which). It is not recorded whose cells these are; they may come from a transplant donor.

This clonotype was seen more than once but under ten times. The DNA of the CDR3 is TGTGCCAGCAGTTTCATCTCTGGGGCCAACGTCCTGACTTTC. Translation: CASSFISGANVLTF. The J gene is TRBJ2-6, the V gene TRBV27; D gene ambiguous. Germline V gene lookup returns CDR1 MNHEY and CDR2 SMNVEV (reference sequence). The length of the CDR3 is 14 residues. The V and J ends lost 3 bases and 0 bases respectively, with 3 bases between them. Full variable domain (remainder filled in from reference TRBV27 and TRBJ2-6): EAQVTQNPRYLITVTGKKLTVTCSQNMNHEYMSWYRQDPGLGLRQIYYSMNVEVTDKGDVPEGYKVSRKEKRNFPLILESPSPNQTSLYFCASSFISGANVLTFGAGSRLTVL.

The rearrangement uses TRBV6-6 and TRBJ1-1; D not certain. V lost 0 bases, J lost 4 bases, and 12 bases lay in between. Germline V gives CDR1 MNHNY, CDR2 SVGAGI (reference sequence). The CDR3 is 15 residues long. The CDR3 here is CASSYSPGEATEAFF. CDR3 sequence (DNA): TGTGCCAGCAGTTACTCACCCGGGGAGGCCACTGAAGCTTTCTTT.

V is TRBV29-1 and J is TRBJ2-3; D possibly corresponds to TRBD2 (6 bases). The CDR3 spans 14 residues. Trimming left V 4 bases short and J 2 bases short, with 13 bases between. Germline assignment: CDR1 SQVTM and CDR2 ANQGSEA. The CDR3 loop is CSVGGDFTTDTQYF. For the CDR3, the DNA is TGCAGCGTTGGAGGGGACTTCACCACAGATACGCAGTATTTT.

This clonotype was seen a handful of times. The V gene is TRBV5-1, the J gene TRBJ1-2, with 8 bases aligning to TRBD1. J lost 4 bases, V lost 4 bases, and 6 bases had no gene match. In germline, CDR1 is SGHRS, CDR2 YFSETQ. The CDR3 sequence is 14 residues long. CDR3 residues: CASSTGQDLYGYTF. The DNA for the CDR3 is TGCGCCAGCAGCACGGGACAGGACCTCTATGGCTACACCTTC.

The gene calls are TRBV6-1 and TRBJ2-1, with 8 bases aligning to TRBD2. CDR1 is MNHNS and CDR2 is SASEGT in the germline V gene. V shed 4 bases and J 7 bases; nucleotides not matched to a gene: 12. The CDR3 runs to 16 residues. For the CDR3, the DNA is TGTGCCAGCAGTGGGCGAGCGGGGGAAATAAGAAATGAGCAGTTCTTC. This gives the protein CASSGRAGEIRNEQFF.

The chain couples TRBV20-1 to TRBJ2-3, with D unresolved. CDR3 length: 15 residues. The V end was cut by 1 base, the J end by 4 bases, with 15 bases between. Germline V gene data show CDR1 as DFQATT and CDR2 as SNEGSKA (reference sequence). CDR3 sequence reads: CSARVLTRAADTQYF. In DNA form, the CDR3 reads TGCAGTGCTAGAGTTCTTACCCGGGCGGCAGATACGCAGTATTTT.

This clonotype has only a few counts. The rearrangement links TRBV12-3 or TRBV12-4 to TRBJ1-1, with D hard to call. The CDR3 length is 14 residues. The V gene lost 5 bases and the J gene lost 1 base, with 11 bases spanning the gap. CDR3 in amino acids: CASSKGKGNTEAFF. The CDR3 DNA reads as TGTGCCAGCAGTAAGGGTAAAGGGAACACTGAAGCTTTCTTT.

This chain joins TRBV20-1 and TRBJ1-1, with D unclear. This CDR3 has 15 amino acids. V was pared by 1 base and J by 2 bases, with 14 bases between. CDR1 and CDR2 from the germline V gene are DFQATT and SNEGSKA (reference sequence). The CDR3 region has the DNA TGCAGTGCTAGAGTAAGGGAGACACCTAACACTGAAGCTTTCTTT. Protein sequence: CSARVRETPNTEAFF.

Here the CDR3 DNA reads TGCGCCAGCGCTCCGGGACGAAACACTGAAGCTTTCTTT. This sequence encodes CASAPGRNTEAFF. The V and J genes are TRBV5-1 and TRBJ1-1; weak D call: TRBD1 (5 bases). The ends were cut back, 7 bases at V and 2 bases at J, with 12 bases in the middle. The length of the CDR3 is 13 residues. CDR1 is SGHRS, CDR2 YFSETQ, per germline.

The chain carries TRBV5-6 and TRBJ1-2, with TRBD1 matching 8 bases. The CDR3 has 14 amino acids. V lost 3 bases and J lost 4; bases outside the gene matches: 5. Germline V lookup: CDR1 SGHDT, CDR2 YYEEEE. The CDR3 is CASSSGDRGYGYTF. The CDR3 bases are TGTGCCAGCAGCTCTGGCGACAGGGGCTATGGCTACACCTTC. Filled out from reference TRBV5-6 and TRBJ1-2, the complete variable domain reads DAGVTQSPTHLIKTRGQQVTLRCSPKSGHDTVSWYQQALGQGPQFIFQYYEEEERQRGNFPDRFSGHQFPNYSSELNVNALLLGDSALYLCASSSGDRGYGYTFGSGTRLTVV.